The 5 T cell receptor beta chains listed next were all sequenced from one sample in a study of blood T cell repertoires in COVID-19. Some clones are missing from TCRdb's copy, which holds only in-frame ones; the method was immunoSEQ multiplex PCR. Among some 67,000 clones listed, 90% were seen once. The sequencing sample was made of peripheral blood. These receptors all come from a woman aged 18-29 years with acute or convalescent COVID-19.

The chain has TRBV7-8 and TRBJ1-6; 7 positions match TRBD1. Per germline, CDR1 SGHVS and CDR2 FQNEAQ. The CDR3 runs to 13 residues. V dropped 6 bases and J dropped 7; count of bases not matched to a gene: 3. In DNA form, the CDR3 reads TGTGCCAGCAGTACAGGGGTCAATTCACCCCTCCACTTT. Amino acids: CASSTGVNSPLHF. Combining the CDR3 with reference TRBV7-8 and TRBJ1-6 gives the whole variable domain GAGVSQSPRYKVAKRGQDVALRCDPISGHVSLFWYQQALGQGPEFLTYFQNEAQLDKSGLPSDRFFAERPEGSVSTLKIQRTQQEDSAVYLCASSTGVNSPLHFGNGTRLTVT.

Written as DNA, the CDR3 is TGTGCCAGCAGCTTACTCGGAGAGACCCAGTACTTC. Protein product: CASSLLGETQYF. The rearrangement uses TRBV7-9 and TRBJ2-5, with no clear D. From germline, CDR1 is SEHNR and CDR2 FQNEAQ (reference sequence). CDR3 length equals 12 residues. V was pared by 2 bases and J by 4 bases, with 5 bases between.

This chain links TRBV19 with TRBJ1-2; 8 nucleotides align to TRBD1. The CDR3 extends over 15 amino acids. Germline lookup yields CDR1 LNHDA and CDR2 SQIVND (reference sequence). Trimming removed 5 bases from V and 0 bases from J; junction bases left unmatched: 5. The CDR3 nucleotides read TGTGCCAGTAGTGCACCAGGGGGCGCTAACTATGGCTACACCTTC. Residues: CASSAPGGANYGYTF.

The genes are TRBV5-8 and TRBJ1-1, with D unresolved. The CDR3 contains 12 residues. The germline gives CDR1 SGHTS, CDR2 YDEGEE. Trimming removed 1 base from V and 4 bases from J, with 5 bases in between. CDR3 sequence reads: CASSLYGTEAFF. The CDR3 DNA is TGTGCCAGCAGCTTGTACGGCACTGAAGCTTTCTTT.

In DNA form, the CDR3 reads TGTGCCAGCAGCTTAGTGCAGACAAATTCACCCCTCCACTTT. Translated, it gives CASSLVQTNSPLHF. The chain recombines TRBV7-9 with TRBJ1-6; D is undetermined. Germline CDR1 reads SEHNR; CDR2 reads FQNEAQ (reference sequence). The V gene lost 1 base and the J gene lost 7 bases, with 8 bases spanning the gap. This CDR3 is 14 amino acids long.